The 29 T cell receptor beta chains in this list originate from one sample, sequenced in a study of shared clonotypes between healthy human individuals. Assay: immunoSEQ multiplex PCR; the TCRdb copy retains only in-frame clones and omits some. The sample includes over a million clones, about 80% of them seen just once. The sample was memory CD4+ T cells from PBMCs. Subset specified: CD45RA-negative fraction. The receptor source for this set is a man between 18 and 29 years old in good health. Some clones in this sample may be carry-over from other donors' samples.

The genes are TRBV19 and TRBJ1-1, with 9 positions matching TRBD1. After removal of 5 bases from V and 1 base from J, the junction contained 5 bases not matched to a gene. The germline V gene has CDR1 LNHDA and CDR2 SQIVND (reference sequence). The CDR3 length is 15 residues. In DNA, the CDR3 is TGTGCCAGTAGTGCCCGGGGACAGGGGAACACTGAAGCTTTCTTT. Residues: CASSARGQGNTEAFF.

The sample holds a few counts of this clone. This chain connects TRBV18 to TRBJ2-5, with D unclear. Germline values: CDR1 KGHSH, CDR2 LQKENI. This CDR3 contains 15 residues. Trimming stripped 1 base from V and 1 base from J, with 10 bases between. This chain's CDR3 is CASSPRLGPQETQYF. The CDR3 nucleotides are TGTGCCAGCTCACCACGGTTGGGTCCCCAAGAGACCCAGTACTTC.

The J gene is TRBJ2-6, the V gene TRBV5-1, with a weak D call TRBD1 (6 bases). Germline V lookup: CDR1 SGHRS, CDR2 YFSETQ. CDR3 size: 15 residues. V was shortened by 2 bases and J by 2 bases, with 8 bases between the two germline ends. CDR3 bases: TGCGCCAGCAGCTTACAGGGTACTGGGGCCAACGTCCTGACTTTC. Amino acid sequence: CASSLQGTGANVLTF. Full variable domain (remainder filled in from reference TRBV5-1 and TRBJ2-6): KAGVTQTPRYLIKTRGQQVTLSCSPISGHRSVSWYQQTPGQGLQFLFEYFSETQRNKGNFPGRFSGRQFSNSRSEMNVSTLELGDSALYLCASSLQGTGANVLTFGAGSRLTVL.

The genes are TRBV7-2 and TRBJ1-4, with 9 bases identical to TRBD1. Losses at the gene ends were 5 bases for V and 5 bases for J; bases not matched to a gene: 3. The CDR3 loop spans 14 amino acids. Germline V gives CDR1 SGHTA, CDR2 FQGNSA. CDR3 nucleotide sequence: TGTGCCAGCAGCCAGGGACAGGGCAATGAAAAACTGTTTTTT. The encoded protein is CASSQGQGNEKLFF.

The chain combines TRBV7-8 with TRBJ1-2; 7 bases are a match to TRBD1. In germline, CDR1 is SGHVS, CDR2 FQNEAQ. Germline trimming cut 1 base from V and 8 bases from J; bases unmatched to any gene: 4. The CDR3 is made up of 13 amino acids. This CDR3 is CASSLGTGRGYTF. DNA of the CDR3: TGTGCCAGCAGCTTAGGGACAGGACGAGGCTACACCTTC.

The CDR3 loop reads CASSHGLAGPQETQYF. For the CDR3, the DNA is TGTGCCAGCAGCCACGGACTAGCGGGGCCCCAAGAGACCCAGTACTTC. The chain is built from TRBV7-7 and TRBJ2-5; 12 positions agree with TRBD2. Germline trimming cut 5 bases from V and 1 base from J; bases unmatched to any gene: 5. CDR3 length equals 16 residues. CDR1 is SSHAT and CDR2 is FNYEAQ in the germline V gene (reference sequence).

This clone was seen more than once but under ten times. J is TRBJ2-5 and V is TRBV11-3; D may match TRBD1 or TRBD2 (6 bases each). The CDR3 consists of 16 residues. V was pared by 4 bases and J by 5 bases, with 20 bases between. Germline CDR1 and CDR2: SGHNT and YENEEA. The CDR3 loop is CASSCVWGREGETQYF. In DNA, the CDR3 is TGTGCCAGCAGCTGTGTGTGGGGGCGGGAAGGTGAGACCCAGTACTTC.

The chain joins TRBV5-1 to TRBJ1-2; no reliable D call. Germline assignment: CDR1 SGHRS and CDR2 YFSETQ. The CDR3 spans 14 residues. V lost 4 bases and J lost 2, with 12 bases in between. The CDR3 DNA reads as TGCGCCAGCAGCGGCTTGACACCCAACTATGGCTACACCTTC. This gives the protein CASSGLTPNYGYTF. Full variable domain (remainder filled in from reference TRBV5-1 and TRBJ1-2): KAGVTQTPRYLIKTRGQQVTLSCSPISGHRSVSWYQQTPGQGLQFLFEYFSETQRNKGNFPGRFSGRQFSNSRSEMNVSTLELGDSALYLCASSGLTPNYGYTFGSGTRLTVV.

The chain links TRBV5-4 to TRBJ1-4; the D gene is possibly TRBD1 (5 bases). The CDR3 runs 14 residues. CDR1 SGHNT and CDR2 YYREEE come from the germline V gene (reference sequence). Trimming cost V 5 bases and J 5 bases, with 13 bases left between them. CDR3 sequence: CASSRDGLNEKLFF. The DNA for the CDR3 is TGTGCCAGCAGTCGGGACGGACTCAATGAAAAACTGTTTTTT.

This clone occurred a few times. The genes are TRBV28 and TRBJ2-1; no clear D gene. The CDR3 consists of 11 residues. The germline V and J ends were trimmed by 4 bases and 7 bases, with 5 bases remaining between them. Germline V gene lookup returns CDR1 MDHEN and CDR2 SYDVKM. The CDR3 is CASSSRNEQFF. The CDR3 DNA reads as TGTGCCAGCAGTTCACGTAATGAGCAGTTCTTC.

Regarding this clone: One base away lies a much larger clone, so this may be a sequencing read error. This rearrangement joins TRBV25-1 to TRBJ1-2, with 7 bases identical to TRBD1. The CDR3 runs to 15 residues. Per germline, CDR1 MGHDK and CDR2 SYGVNS. As DNA, the CDR3 is TGTGCCAGCAGTGATCCGGGGCAGGGGGGCGTTGGCTACGCCTTC. Its protein is CASSDPGQGGVGYAF.

The chain joins TRBV5-1 to TRBJ2-1; 11 bases align to TRBD1. The V gene end was trimmed by 0 bases and the J gene end by 1 base; junction bases not matched to a gene: 6. The CDR3 length is 18 residues. CDR1 SGHRS and CDR2 YFSETQ come from the germline V gene. The CDR3 region is CASSLAGTGGRSYNEQFF. For the CDR3, the DNA is TGCGCCAGCAGCTTGGCAGGGACAGGGGGGAGGTCCTACAATGAGCAGTTCTTC.

This clone was detected only a few times. The V call is TRBV18, the J call TRBJ2-1; 7 positions match TRBD2. The V segment lost 2 bases and the J segment 5 bases; nucleotides outside the gene matches: 6. This CDR3 region has 15 residues. Germline loops: CDR1 KGHSH, CDR2 LQKENI. Written as DNA, the CDR3 is TGTGCCAGCTCACCATTGGCGGGAGTTGACAATGAGCAGTTCTTC. It translates to CASSPLAGVDNEQFF.

The chain links TRBV19 to TRBJ1-5; tentative D call: TRBD1 (5 bases). The CDR3 is 14 amino acids. Trimming removed 5 bases from V and 5 bases from J, with 13 bases in between. CDR1 is LNHDA, CDR2 SQIVND, per germline (reference sequence). For the CDR3, the DNA is TGTGCCAGTAGTTTCGGGACTCCCTATCAGCCCCAGCATTTT. Protein sequence: CASSFGTPYQPQHF.

The rearrangement uses TRBV28 and TRBJ2-7; D gene unclear. With 7 bases removed from V and 2 bases from J, the gap between germline ends came to 12 bases. CDR3 length: 13 residues. Germline V CDR1 and CDR2: MDHEN, SYDVKM. In nucleotides, the CDR3 is TGTGCCAGCATTCCCCGGAGCGCCTACGAGCAGTACTTC. It translates to CASIPRSAYEQYF.

CDR3 DNA sequence: TGTGCCAGCAGTCCCGGGACAGCGGAGAATTCACCCCTCCACTTT. This sequence encodes CASSPGTAENSPLHF. The rearrangement joins TRBV5-4 to TRBJ1-6; 7 nucleotides agree with TRBD1. With 5 bases clipped from V and 7 bases from J, the junction kept 9 bases outside the gene matches. CDR1 and CDR2 from the germline V gene are SGHNT and YYREEE (reference sequence). This CDR3 has 15 residues.

The gene calls are TRBV28 and TRBJ2-6; 7 bases fit TRBD1. Looked up from germline, CDR1 is MDHEN and CDR2 is SYDVKM. V shed 5 bases and J 5 bases; nucleotides not matched to a gene: 6. This CDR3 contains 15 residues. The CDR3 region has the DNA TGTGCCAGCAGTCCACAGGGGCGGCGGGCCAACGTCCTGACTTTC. Its translation: CASSPQGRRANVLTF. Drawing the rest from reference TRBV28 and TRBJ2-6, the complete variable domain is DVKVTQSSRYLVKRTGEKVFLECVQDMDHENMFWYRQDPGLGLRLIYFSYDVKMKEKGDIPEGYSVSREKKERFSLILESASTNQTSMYLCASSPQGRRANVLTFGAGSRLTVL.

This chain's CDR3 is CASSLNIQGSTYTEAFF. DNA of the CDR3: TGTGCCAGCTCGCTAAACATTCAGGGGAGTACGTACACTGAAGCTTTCTTT. The chain couples TRBV18 to TRBJ1-1; tentative D call: TRBD1 (6 bases). The V gene lost 6 bases and the J gene lost 3 bases, with 23 bases spanning the gap. Germline V gene data show CDR1 as KGHSH and CDR2 as LQKENI. This CDR3 has 17 residues.

The chain recombines TRBV4-3 with TRBJ1-2; D might be TRBD1 (5 bases). V was cut by 4 bases and J by 5 bases, with 20 bases left in between. The CDR3 loop spans 16 amino acids. Germline V gene lookup returns CDR1 LGHNA and CDR2 YSLEER. In DNA form, the CDR3 reads TGCGCCAGCAGCCTATCAACATCCGGGGCGGATTATGGCTACACCTTC. This gives the protein CASSLSTSGADYGYTF.

This clone has a handful of counts. This rearrangement joins TRBV9 to TRBJ2-3; 9 positions match TRBD2. CDR1 is SGDLS and CDR2 is YYNGEE in the germline V gene. V lost 3 bases, J lost 4 bases, and 6 bases stayed unmatched. This CDR3 comprises 15 residues. The CDR3 here is CASSEWGGRADTQYF. CDR3 nucleotides: TGTGCCAGCAGCGAATGGGGCGGGAGGGCAGATACGCAGTATTTT.

The genes are TRBV19 and TRBJ1-5; D ambiguous. Germline CDR1 reads LNHDA; CDR2 reads SQIVND (reference sequence). The CDR3 runs 17 residues. V lost 7 bases and J 0 bases, leaving 19 bases between the germline ends. The CDR3 spells CASTERLRGYSNQPQHF. The CDR3, as DNA: TGTGCCAGTACGGAGAGGTTGCGGGGATATAGCAATCAGCCCCAGCATTTT.

The chain joins TRBV9 to TRBJ1-2; maybe TRBD1 (5 bases). CDR1 is SGDLS and CDR2 is YYNGEE in the germline V gene. V was pared by 5 bases and J by 4 bases, with 15 bases between. This CDR3 comprises 14 residues. CDR3 loop: CASSGAPVGYGYTF. In DNA, the CDR3 is TGTGCCAGCAGTGGGGCGCCTGTGGGCTATGGCTACACCTTC. The variable domain in full, completed from reference TRBV9 and TRBJ1-2, reads DSGVTQTPKHLITATGQRVTLRCSPRSGDLSVYWYQQSLDQGLQFLIQYYNGEERAKGNILERFSAQQFPDLHSELNLSSLELGDSALYFCASSGAPVGYGYTFGSGTRLTVV.

CDR3 protein: CASSLEPGTGQPYEQYF. In DNA, the CDR3 is TGCGCCAGCAGCTTGGAGCCCGGGACCGGACAGCCCTACGAGCAGTACTTC. This chain connects TRBV5-1 to TRBJ2-7, with a tentative D call TRBD1 (6 bases). V lost 0 bases and J lost 2, with 18 bases in between. Germline lookup yields CDR1 SGHRS and CDR2 YFSETQ. The CDR3 runs 17 residues.

The sample holds a few counts of this clone. The rearrangement joins TRBV18 to TRBJ2-5; 8 positions agree with TRBD2. Gene TRBJ2-7 matches the end of the DNA better, so the J call may be wrong. This CDR3 contains 15 residues. CDR1 and CDR2 (germline): KGHSH, LQKENI. The CDR3 nucleotides are TGTGCCAGCTCTCAGACGGCTAGCGGGTCCTACGAGCAGTACTTC. The encoded protein is CASSQTASGSYEQYF.

This clone has only a few counts. The rearrangement joins TRBV29-1 to TRBJ1-3, with D possibly matching TRBD1 (5 bases). This CDR3 has 14 residues. Trimming pared 2 bases from V and 0 bases from J, leaving 8 bases between. The germline V gene has CDR1 SQVTM and CDR2 ANQGSEA. The CDR3: CSVERGLSGNTIYF. The CDR3 nucleotides are TGCAGCGTTGAAAGGGGCCTCTCTGGAAACACCATATATTTT. Filled out from reference TRBV29-1 and TRBJ1-3, the complete variable domain reads SAVISQKPSRDICQRGTSLTIQCQVDSQVTMMFWYRQQPGQSLTLIATANQGSEATYESGFVIDKFPISRPNLTFSTLTVSNMSPEDSSIYLCSVERGLSGNTIYFGEGSWLTVV.

The rearrangement joins TRBV19 to TRBJ2-5; maybe TRBD2 (5 bases). The end of the DNA aligns better with TRBJ2-7, so the J call may be wrong. Germline-derived CDR1 and CDR2 are LNHDA and SQIVND (reference sequence). This CDR3 is built from 14 residues. The CDR3 protein is CASSIAVLRGEQYF. CDR3 sequence (DNA): TGTGCCAGTAGTATAGCCGTCCTACGGGGCGAGCAGTACTTC.

V is TRBV28 and J is TRBJ2-5; D is possibly TRBD1 (6 bases). Germline V CDR1 and CDR2: MDHEN, SYDVKM. This CDR3 has 13 residues. With 6 bases removed from V and 2 bases from J, the gap between germline ends came to 10 bases. The CDR3 here is CASRQGPQETQYF. DNA for the CDR3: TGTGCCAGCAGGCAGGGGCCTCAAGAGACCCAGTACTTC.

The rearrangement links TRBV30 to TRBJ2-2; 9 positions match TRBD2. V lost 7 bases, J lost 6 bases, and 15 bases stayed unmatched. This CDR3 contains 16 residues. The V gene's germline CDR1 is GTSNPN and CDR2 SVGIG (reference sequence). The CDR3 region has the DNA TGTGCCTCACGCGTGGGGGTAGCGGGAGCGTCCGGGGAGCTGTTTTTT. Translation gives CASRVGVAGASGELFF.

The V gene is TRBV7-9, the J gene TRBJ1-1, with TRBD1 matching 7 bases. The CDR3 extends over 14 amino acids. Germline assignment: CDR1 SEHNR and CDR2 FQNEAQ (reference sequence). V was pared by 4 bases and J by 3 bases, with 5 bases of the junction left unmatched. The CDR3 coding sequence is TGTGCCAGCAGCTCACAGGGGATTGACACTGAAGCTTTCTTT. Translation: CASSSQGIDTEAFF.